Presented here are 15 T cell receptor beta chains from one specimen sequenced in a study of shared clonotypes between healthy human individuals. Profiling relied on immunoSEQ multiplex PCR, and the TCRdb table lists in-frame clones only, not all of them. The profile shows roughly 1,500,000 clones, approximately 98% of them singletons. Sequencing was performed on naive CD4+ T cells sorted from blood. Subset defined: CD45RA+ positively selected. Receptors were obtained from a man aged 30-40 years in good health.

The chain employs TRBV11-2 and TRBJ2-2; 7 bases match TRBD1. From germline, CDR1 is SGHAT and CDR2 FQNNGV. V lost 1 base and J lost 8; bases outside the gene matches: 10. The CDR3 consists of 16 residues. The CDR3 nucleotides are TGTGCCAGCAGCTTAGGATTGACAGGGCATGCTGGGGAGCTGTTTTTT. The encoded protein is CASSLGLTGHAGELFF.

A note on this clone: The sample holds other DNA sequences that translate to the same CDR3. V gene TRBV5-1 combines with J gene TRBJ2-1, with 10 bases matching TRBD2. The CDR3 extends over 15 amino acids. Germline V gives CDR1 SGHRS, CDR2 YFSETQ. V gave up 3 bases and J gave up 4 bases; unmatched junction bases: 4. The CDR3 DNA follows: TGCGCCAGCAGCTCCGGGACTAGCGCATACAATGAGCAGTTCTTC. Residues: CASSSGTSAYNEQFF.

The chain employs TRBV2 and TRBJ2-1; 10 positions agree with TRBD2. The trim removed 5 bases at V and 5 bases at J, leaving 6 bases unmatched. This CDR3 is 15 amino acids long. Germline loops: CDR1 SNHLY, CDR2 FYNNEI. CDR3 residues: CASSKLAGINNEQFF. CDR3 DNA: TGTGCCAGCAGTAAACTAGCGGGAATAAACAATGAGCAGTTCTTC.

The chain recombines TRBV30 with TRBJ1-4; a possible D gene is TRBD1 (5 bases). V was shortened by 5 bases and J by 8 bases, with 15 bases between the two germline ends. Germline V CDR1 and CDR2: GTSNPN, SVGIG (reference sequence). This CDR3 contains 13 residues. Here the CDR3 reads CAWGTTEGEKLFF. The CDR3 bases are TGTGCCTGGGGAACAACCGAGGGGGAAAAACTGTTTTTT.

The CDR3 sequence: CASSTLADRTHPYEQYF. The CDR3 bases are TGTGCCAGCAGCACGTTAGCGGACCGCACCCATCCCTACGAGCAGTACTTC. The chain recombines TRBV28 with TRBJ2-7; tentative D call: TRBD2 (6 bases). CDR3 length: 17 amino acids. From germline, CDR1 is MDHEN and CDR2 SYDVKM. V lost 6 bases to trimming and J lost 2 bases, with 23 bases between them.

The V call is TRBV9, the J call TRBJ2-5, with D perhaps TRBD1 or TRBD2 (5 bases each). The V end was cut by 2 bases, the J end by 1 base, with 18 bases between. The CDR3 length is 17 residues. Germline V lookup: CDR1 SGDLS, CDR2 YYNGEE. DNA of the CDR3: TGTGCCAGCAGCGTGGGACCCACGATATTCATCCAAGAGACCCAGTACTTC. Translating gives CASSVGPTIFIQETQYF.

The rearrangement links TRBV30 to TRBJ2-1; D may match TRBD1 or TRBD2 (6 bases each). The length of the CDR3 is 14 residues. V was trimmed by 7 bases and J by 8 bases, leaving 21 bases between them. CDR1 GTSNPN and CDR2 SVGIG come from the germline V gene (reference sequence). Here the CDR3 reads CAFRGPRLADEQFF. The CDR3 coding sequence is TGTGCCTTTCGGGGGCCTAGGCTAGCCGATGAGCAGTTCTTC.

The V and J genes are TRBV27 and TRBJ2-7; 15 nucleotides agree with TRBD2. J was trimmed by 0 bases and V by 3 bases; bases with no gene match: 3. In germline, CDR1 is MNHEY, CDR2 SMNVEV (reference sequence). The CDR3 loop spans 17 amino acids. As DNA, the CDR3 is TGTGCCAGCAGTTTCGGACTAGCGGGAGGGAGCTCCTACGAGCAGTACTTC. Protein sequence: CASSFGLAGGSSYEQYF.

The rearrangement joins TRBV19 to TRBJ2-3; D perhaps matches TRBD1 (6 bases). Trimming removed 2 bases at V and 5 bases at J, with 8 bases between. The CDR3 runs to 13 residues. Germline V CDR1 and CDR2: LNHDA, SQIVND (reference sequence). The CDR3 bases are TGTGCCAGTAGTATAAGGGACAAAGATACGCAGTATTTT. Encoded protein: CASSIRDKDTQYF.

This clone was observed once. Written as DNA, the CDR3 is TGCAGCGTTTTGGGGTCTAGCGGGAGGGCCCCTAGCACAGATACGCAGTATTTT. It yields the protein CSVLGSSGRAPSTDTQYF. The chain employs TRBV29-1 and TRBJ2-3, with 12 bases lining up with TRBD2. In germline, CDR1 is SQVTM, CDR2 ANQGSEA. The CDR3 runs to 18 residues. The junction had 12 bases not matched to a gene; V was cut back by 5 bases and J by 0 bases.

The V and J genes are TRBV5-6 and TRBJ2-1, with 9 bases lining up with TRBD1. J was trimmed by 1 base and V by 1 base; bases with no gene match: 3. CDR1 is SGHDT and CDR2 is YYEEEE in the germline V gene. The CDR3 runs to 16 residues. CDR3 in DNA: TGTGCCAGCAGCTTGCTGACAGGGGGGTCCTACAATGAGCAGTTCTTC. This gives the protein CASSLLTGGSYNEQFF.

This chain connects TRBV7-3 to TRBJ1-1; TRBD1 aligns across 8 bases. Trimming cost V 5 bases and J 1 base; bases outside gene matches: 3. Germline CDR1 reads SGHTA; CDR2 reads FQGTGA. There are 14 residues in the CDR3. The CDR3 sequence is CASSQTGENTEAFF. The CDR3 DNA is TGTGCCAGCAGCCAGACAGGGGAGAACACTGAAGCTTTCTTT.

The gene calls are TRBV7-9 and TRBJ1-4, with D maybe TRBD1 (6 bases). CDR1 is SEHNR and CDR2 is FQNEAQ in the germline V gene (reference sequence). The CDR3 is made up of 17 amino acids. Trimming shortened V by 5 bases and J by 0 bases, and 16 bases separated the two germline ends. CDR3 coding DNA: TGTGCCAGCAGCGCAAACCCGGGGACAACAACTAATGAAAAACTGTTTTTT. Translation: CASSANPGTTTNEKLFF. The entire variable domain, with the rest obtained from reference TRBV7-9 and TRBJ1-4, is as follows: DTGVSQNPRHKITKRGQNVTFRCDPISEHNRLYWYRQTLGQGPEFLTYFQNEAQLEKSRLLSDRFSAERPKGSFSTLEIQRTEQGDSAMYLCASSANPGTTTNEKLFFGSGTQLSVL.

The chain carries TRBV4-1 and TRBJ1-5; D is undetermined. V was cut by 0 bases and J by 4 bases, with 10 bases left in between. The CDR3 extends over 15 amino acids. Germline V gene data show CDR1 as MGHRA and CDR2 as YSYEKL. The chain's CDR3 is CASSQESGGNQPQHF. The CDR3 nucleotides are TGCGCCAGCAGCCAAGAATCAGGCGGGAATCAGCCCCAGCATTTT.

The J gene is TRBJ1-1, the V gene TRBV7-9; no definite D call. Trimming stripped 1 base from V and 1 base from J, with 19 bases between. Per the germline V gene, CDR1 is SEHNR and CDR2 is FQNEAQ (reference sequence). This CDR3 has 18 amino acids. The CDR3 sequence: CASSLDEGRSPGNTEAFF. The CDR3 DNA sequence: TGTGCCAGCAGCTTAGACGAGGGTAGGAGCCCGGGGAACACTGAAGCTTTCTTT.